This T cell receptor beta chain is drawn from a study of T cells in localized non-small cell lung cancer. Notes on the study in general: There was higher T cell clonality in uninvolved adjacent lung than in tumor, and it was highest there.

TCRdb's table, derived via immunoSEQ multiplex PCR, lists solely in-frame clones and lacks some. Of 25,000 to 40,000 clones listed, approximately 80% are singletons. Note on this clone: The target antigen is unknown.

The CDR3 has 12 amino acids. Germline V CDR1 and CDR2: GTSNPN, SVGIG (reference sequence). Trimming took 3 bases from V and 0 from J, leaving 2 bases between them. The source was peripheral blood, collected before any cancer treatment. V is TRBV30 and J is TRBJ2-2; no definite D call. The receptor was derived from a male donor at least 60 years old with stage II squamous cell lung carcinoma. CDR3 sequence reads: CAWRANTGELFF. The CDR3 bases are TGTGCCTGGAGAGCGAACACCGGGGAGCTGTTTTTT. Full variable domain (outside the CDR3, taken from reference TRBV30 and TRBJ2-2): SQTIHQWPATLVQPVGSPLSLECTVEGTSNPNLYWYRQAAGRGLQLLFYSVGIGQISSEVPQNLSASRPQDRQFILSSKKLLLSDSGFYLCAWRANTGELFFGEGSRLTVL.